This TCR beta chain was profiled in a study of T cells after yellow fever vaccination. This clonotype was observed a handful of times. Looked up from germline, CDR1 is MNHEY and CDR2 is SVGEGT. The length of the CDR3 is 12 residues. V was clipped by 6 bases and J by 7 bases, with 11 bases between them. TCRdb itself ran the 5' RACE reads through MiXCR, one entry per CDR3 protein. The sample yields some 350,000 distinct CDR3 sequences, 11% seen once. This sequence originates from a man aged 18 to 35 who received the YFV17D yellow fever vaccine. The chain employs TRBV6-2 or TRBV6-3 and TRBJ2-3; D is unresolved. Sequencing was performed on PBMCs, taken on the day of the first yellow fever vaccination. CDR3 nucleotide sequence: TGTGCCAGCAGCGACATCGGGTATACGCAGTATTTT. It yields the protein CASSDIGYTQYF.